This T cell receptor beta chain was identified during a study of blood T cell repertoires in COVID-19. This CDR3 contains 14 residues. Trimming pared 0 bases from V and 3 bases from J, leaving 6 bases between. CDR1 is SGHDN, CDR2 FVKESK, per germline. This table comes from immunoSEQ multiplex PCR, and its TCRdb copy is limited to in-frame clones, with some not included. The data contain around 72,000 clones, around 86% of them singletons. This sequence originates from a man between 50 and 59 years old with active COVID-19. The rearrangement joins TRBV14 to TRBJ2-1; D gene unclear. The source material was peripheral blood. In DNA form, the CDR3 reads TGTGCCAGCAGCCAAGATCACGGCTACAATGAGCAGTTCTTC. It is translated as CASSQDHGYNEQFF.